These T cell receptor beta chains were read from a single sample in a study of PD-L1 blockade in urothelial cancer. Method: immunoSEQ multiplex PCR; TCRdb's copy keeps in-frame clones and lacks some. In the table there are about 87,000 clones, roughly 89% of which are singletons. This specimen was PBMCs, taken around atezolizumab (anti-PD-L1) treatment. These receptors were collected from a man in his sixties with urothelial cancer. The CDR3 runs from the conserved cysteine through the conserved F or W. The D gene is left open where the match is weak. The size field is filled for only some rows; it gives once, few, many or a size class.

clone size,V gene,D gene,J gene,CDR3 DNA,CDR3 protein
-,TRBV19,TRBD2,TRBJ2-1,TGTGCCAGTAGTATGGGGCTAGCGGGAGGCAACAATGAGCAGTTCTTC,CASSMGLAGGNNEQFF
-,TRBV7-2,-,TRBJ2-3,TGTGCCAGCAGCTTAGCGGACAGACGCACAGATACGCAGTATTTT,CASSLADRRTDTQYF
-,TRBV11-2,TRBD1,TRBJ1-1,TGTGCCAGCAGCCAGGGGGCTCCTGAAGCTTTCTTT,CASSQGAPEAFF
-,TRBV11-2,TRBD2,TRBJ2-1,TGTGCCAGCAGGCGGGTACGGGGGGGAGGTGAGCAGTTCTTC,CASRRVRGGGEQFF
-,TRBV6-1,-,TRBJ2-3,TGTGCCAGCAGCCAGGTCACAGATACGCAGTATTTT,CASSQVTDTQYF
-,TRBV15,-,TRBJ1-2,TGTGCCACCAGCAGAGATATGACGGACAGAAATTATGGCTACACCTTC,CATSRDMTDRNYGYTF
-,TRBV27,TRBD2,TRBJ2-7,TGTGCCAGCAGTCCCGCCGGAGCGGGAGCCTACGAGCAGTACTTC,CASSPAGAGAYEQYF
-,TRBV5-1,TRBD1,TRBJ1-5,TGCGCCAGCAGGTTTGGGACAGGGTTCAATCAGCCCCAGCATTTT,CASRFGTGFNQPQHF
-,TRBV6-5,-,TRBJ2-7,TGTGCCAGCAGTTACAGTCAGGGCTACGAGCAGTACTTC,CASSYSQGYEQYF
-,TRBV30,-,TRBJ1-4,TGTGCCTGGAGCAGACTGAGAGGTGAAAAACTGTTTTTT,CAWSRLRGEKLFF
-,TRBV6-6,-,TRBJ1-2,TGTGCCAGCACTCAACGGGAACGAGGCGGCTACACCTTC,CASTQRERGGYTF
-,TRBV6-1,TRBD2,TRBJ2-7,TGTGCCAGCACCCGACTAGCGGAGAGCTCCTACGAGCAGTACTTC,CASTRLAESSYEQYF
-,TRBV19,-,TRBJ2-4,TGTGCCAGTAGTATGAGGGAGTGGCAAAACATTCAGTACTTC,CASSMREWQNIQYF
-,TRBV9,TRBD2,TRBJ2-1,TGTGCCAGCAGCGTAGCTCTTAGCGGGGGGAGCTACAATGAGCAGTTCTTC,CASSVALSGGSYNEQFF
-,TRBV5-6,-,TRBJ1-2,TGTGCCAGCAGCCCACCTCCCGTGGCGAACAGGAACTATGGCTACACCTTC,CASSPPPVANRNYGYTF
few,TRBV10-1,TRBD1,TRBJ2-7,TGCGCCAGCAGTGACCTCCCCGGACAGGGATACTACGAGCAGTACTTC,CASSDLPGQGYYEQYF
-,TRBV4-1,-,TRBJ1-4,TGCGCCAGCAGCCAAGCCGGGACTCTAACTAATGAAAAACTGTTTTTT,CASSQAGTLTNEKLFF
once,TRBV5-8,-,TRBJ1-5,TGTGCCAGCAGCCGAAGGCAGGGGAGTCAGCCCCAGCATTTT,CASSRRQGSQPQHF
-,TRBV6-1,-,TRBJ1-6,TGTGCCAGCTACCAGGGCAAAACCCTCCACTTT,CASYQGKTLHF
-,TRBV27,TRBD1,TRBJ1-2,TGTGCCAGCAGTCTCCTCAACAGGGGGCGAGGACCTAGTGGTTCTTATGGCTACACCTTC,CASSLLNRGRGPSGSYGYTF
once,TRBV7-8,-,TRBJ2-5,TGTGCCAGCAGCTTCATGTACCAAGAGACCCAGTACTTC,CASSFMYQETQYF
-,TRBV4-1,-,TRBJ2-7,TGCGCCAGCAGCCAAGATCCCTCGGGAGTGCTTTACGAGCAGTACTTC,CASSQDPSGVLYEQYF